This TCR beta chain originates from a study of shared clonotypes between healthy human individuals (dated by TCRdb to 2018 to 2021). Regarding the study in general: The cohort included a few men and a couple of women between 18 and 49 years of age. For each donor, three plates each were used for CD4 naive and CD4 memory, two plates were used for CD8 naive, and one plate was used for CD8 memory. Blood TCR repertoires of five healthy adults were deeply sequenced to estimate repertoire size and the extent of clonotype sharing between individuals. Different laboratories and diverse techniques were used to prepare libraries and sequence TCR repertoires, to increase sequencing depth and limit assay-specific biases. Leukapheresis yielded between about 0.94 and 10 billion PBMCs per donor.

Via the germline V gene, CDR1 is MNHNS and CDR2 SASEGT. The CDR3 spans 15 residues, from the cysteine through the phenylalanine. Left in the record is the CDR3 DNA by itself, 45 bases read in frame from the first base. Trimming leaves V shorter by 6 bases and J shorter by 2 bases, with the junction holding 6 bases beyond the gene matches. Using the deep immunoSEQ assay, TCR CDR3 regions were amplified from genomic DNA by multiplex PCR. Genomic DNA extracted from each cell subset was distributed evenly over all wells of several immunoSEQ 96-well plates, and each plate served as one replicate. For sorted subsets, each replicate PCR was loaded with approximately 200 ng genomic DNA, equivalent to 30,000 or so T cell genomes. Purified libraries were quantified with a Qubit 3.0 fluorometer, sized on a Bioanalyzer 2100, and re-quantified with the KAPA Library Quantification kit. A separate single-read 150-cycle Illumina NextSeq 550 flow cell was used to sequence each immunoSEQ 96-well plate. The study's own analysis went as follows. Because the immunoSEQ output held only junctional sequences and lacked quality scores, the filtering could not match the filtering applied to full-length reads. Sequences were annotated with PyIR, a Python wrapper for IgBLAST v1.9, and V/J genes and CDR3 were assigned using IMGT germline references. Any read was removed if the V/J assignment was weak (E-value above 1e-6), the CDR3 was missing, or the read contained stop codons, out-of-frame junctions, or ambiguous translated residues. A V3J clonotype was defined by an identical inferred V gene, J gene, and CDR3 amino acid sequence. To compute the percentage overlap between repertoires, the number of shared unique clonotypes was divided by the size of the smaller repertoire. Three approaches were used to assess repertoire richness: RTK rarefaction, the Chao1 estimator, and Recon v2.1 estimates of unobserved clonotypes. OLGA was used to compute generation probabilities for all TCRbeta clonotypes that the gDNA method yielded from a handful of donors. In TCRdb, the immuneACCESS table is reduced to in-frame sequences with V and J assigned. These tables do not hold every clone; where another copy was compared, an unresolved V gene accounts for under half, and the others remain unexplained. The V and J calls and clone size come from that table; D and trimming were worked out from the DNA. The sample profile shows around 2.5 million clones; more than 85% of them were found once. The top ten clonotypes cover approximately 0.35% of the sample.

With respect to this clone: This receptor's antigen is unknown. Base qualities are missing; no much larger clone stands one base away.

Beyond this particular receptor, the publication reports: Because the study included a small number of donors, the genetic and exposure-history diversity represented was limited. When several donors were compared, the shared fraction of clonotypes was around 5% for naive CD4, about 4% for naive CD8, 2% to 2.5% for memory CD4, and around 0.37% for memory CD8. Only blood was sampled, and tissue TCR repertoires likely differ from those in blood. Pairwise subsampling indicated that sequencing depth was expected to affect the degree of clonotype sharing among donors. Incomplete sequencing was indicated by rarefaction of sorted-subset datasets, despite the large sequencing depth. Naive subsets generally had larger estimated clonotype richness than memory subsets. Higher generation probabilities were observed for clonotypes shared by all four sorted-subset donors than for non-shared clonotypes.

The donors were healthy, HIV-negative adults who had no recently reported acute infections or vaccinations. Every donor was a Caucasian adult living in Nashville, Tennessee, USA. CD4+ T cells were enriched through magnetic negative selection, after which naive cells were positively selected on CD45RA and the remaining negative fraction served as the memory subset. Blood was obtained by leukapheresis, after which PBMCs were separated by Ficoll-Histopaque density gradient centrifugation and cryopreserved in liquid nitrogen vapor phase. Purity and quantity of every magnetically sorted T cell population were checked by analytical flow cytometry. Each sorted fraction had its genomic DNA isolated and then quantified by UV absorbance on a Nanodrop 2000c.

Material: naive CD4+ T cells from PBMCs. The intended sense of this specimen's cell subset or site label: CD45RA+ positively selected. This sequence uses TRBV6-1 and TRBJ2-7, and 11 bases in between align with TRBD2. The TCR comes from a man younger than 35 in good health. Some clones in this sample may be carry-over from other donors' samples. For the CDR3, the sequence is CASRALSGRAYEQYF. The nucleotides are TGTGCCAGCAGGGCCCTTAGCGGGAGGGCCTACGAGCAGTACTTC.